The rows below give T cell receptor beta chains drawn from one sample of a study of T cells in Graves' hyperthyroidism and ophthalmopathy. TCRdb called the multiplex PCR reads again in MiXCR, with one record for every CDR3 protein. The table records hundreds of thousands of distinct CDR3 sequences, 13% to 15% of them present only once. The sequenced sample consisted of blood. Every receptor here comes from a woman aged 18 to 35 with Graves' hyperthyroidism. Each CDR3 is given with its conserved first and last residue. Fields, in order: CDR3 protein, CDR3 DNA, V gene, J gene, clone size, D gene. A D gene is named only where the DNA matches it firmly. Part of the rows lack a size; the others show once, few, many or a class for expanded clones.

CDR3 protein: CASSVDRFSSSYEQYF
CDR3 DNA: TGTGCCAGCAGCGTCGACAGGTTCAGTTCCTCCTACGAGCAGTACTTC
V gene: TRBV9
J gene: TRBJ2-7
clone size: NA
D gene: NA

CDR3 protein: CAWSVFLREGRGETQYF
CDR3 DNA: NA
V gene: TRBV30
J gene: TRBJ2-5
clone size: many
D gene: NA

CDR3 protein: CSASDRGYYNEQFF
CDR3 DNA: TGCAGTGCTAGTGATAGGGGGTACTACAATGAGCAGTTCTTC
V gene: TRBV20-1
J gene: TRBJ2-1
clone size: many
D gene: NA

CDR3 protein: CASSMGLADLRSYEQYF
CDR3 DNA: TGTGCCAGTAGTATGGGGCTAGCGGATTTGCGCTCCTACGAGCAGTACTTC
V gene: TRBV19
J gene: TRBJ2-7
clone size: NA
D gene: TRBD2

CDR3 protein: CASSDSLVTDTQYF
CDR3 DNA: TGTGCCAGCAGTGATTCCCTTGTCACAGATACGCAGTATTTT
V gene: TRBV2
J gene: TRBJ2-3
clone size: NA
D gene: NA

CDR3 protein: CASSAPGLAGGPVVDEQFF
CDR3 DNA: TGTGCCAGCAGCGCCCCGGGACTAGCGGGAGGGCCAGTCGTGGATGAGCAGTTCTTC
V gene: TRBV13
J gene: TRBJ2-1
clone size: NA
D gene: TRBD2

CDR3 protein: CASSRRGTRGYEQYF
CDR3 DNA: TGTGCCAGTAGTCGAAGGGGGACTAGGGGCTACGAGCAGTACTTC
V gene: TRBV19
J gene: TRBJ2-7
clone size: few
D gene: TRBD2

CDR3 protein: CASSFPTVYEQYF
CDR3 DNA: TGTGCCAGCAGTTTCCCGACAGTCTACGAGCAGTACTTC
V gene: TRBV27
J gene: TRBJ2-7
clone size: many
D gene: NA

CDR3 protein: CASTSRRAGGSEQYF
CDR3 DNA: TGTGCCAGCACCTCTCGAAGGGCCGGGGGAAGCGAGCAGTACTTC
V gene: TRBV6-1
J gene: TRBJ2-7
clone size: NA
D gene: NA

CDR3 protein: CASSVSASGSTYEQYF
CDR3 DNA: TGTGCCAGCAGTGTATCGGCTAGCGGGAGTACGTACGAGCAGTACTTC
V gene: TRBV6-1
J gene: TRBJ2-7
clone size: many
D gene: TRBD2

CDR3 protein: CASSFKDRGGFGYTF
CDR3 DNA: TGTGCCAGCAGTTTTAAAGACAGGGGAGGTTTCGGCTACACCTTC
V gene: TRBV12-3/TRBV12-4
J gene: TRBJ1-2
clone size: many
D gene: TRBD1

CDR3 protein: CASSTSARAGYNEQFF
CDR3 DNA: TGTGCCAGTAGTACCTCAGCTCGGGCAGGATACAATGAGCAGTTCTTC
V gene: TRBV19
J gene: TRBJ2-1
clone size: NA
D gene: NA

CDR3 protein: CASSYGLARVEQFF
CDR3 DNA: TGTGCCAGCAGTTACGGACTAGCTAGAGTTGAGCAGTTCTTC
V gene: TRBV6-2/TRBV6-3
J gene: TRBJ2-1
clone size: few
D gene: TRBD2

CDR3 protein: CAWSEGLTGYTF
CDR3 DNA: TGTGCCTGGAGTGAAGGATTAACAGGCTACACCTTC
V gene: TRBV30
J gene: TRBJ1-2
clone size: many
D gene: NA

CDR3 protein: CASSPMGRSYEQYF
CDR3 DNA: TGTGCCAGCAGTCCTATGGGGAGATCCTACGAGCAGTACTTC
V gene: TRBV7-9
J gene: TRBJ2-7
clone size: many
D gene: NA

CDR3 protein: CASTLSPGTGFRETQYF
CDR3 DNA: TGTGCCAGCACCCTTTCCCCCGGGACAGGGTTCCGGGAGACCCAGTACTTC
V gene: TRBV6-1
J gene: TRBJ2-5
clone size: many
D gene: TRBD1

CDR3 protein: CASSLLEGMGNQPQHF
CDR3 DNA: TGTGCCAGCAGTTTATTAGAGGGGATGGGCAATCAGCCCCAGCATTTT
V gene: TRBV28
J gene: TRBJ1-5
clone size: many
D gene: NA

CDR3 protein: CASRRGGAAYLYSNQPQHF
CDR3 DNA: TGTGCCAGCAGACGGGGGGGGGCAGCCTACCTATATAGCAATCAGCCCCAGCATTTT
V gene: TRBV28
J gene: TRBJ1-5
clone size: NA
D gene: NA

CDR3 protein: CASSQGGGRGTQYF
CDR3 DNA: TGCGCCAGCAGCCAAGGTGGAGGGAGGGGTACGCAGTATTTT
V gene: TRBV4-3
J gene: TRBJ2-3
clone size: NA
D gene: TRBD2

CDR3 protein: CASSVLGYPRETQYF
CDR3 DNA: TGTGCCAGCAGCGTCTTAGGGTACCCGAGGGAGACCCAGTACTTC
V gene: TRBV9
J gene: TRBJ2-5
clone size: few
D gene: NA

CDR3 protein: CASSKVLAGDTDTQYF
CDR3 DNA: TGTGCCAGCAGTAAGGTCCTAGCGGGAGATACAGATACGCAGTATTTT
V gene: TRBV7-9
J gene: TRBJ2-3
clone size: few
D gene: TRBD2

CDR3 protein: CASRSNGHSYNEQFF
CDR3 DNA: TGTGCCAGCAGATCGAATGGCCATTCCTACAATGAGCAGTTCTTC
V gene: TRBV6-1
J gene: TRBJ2-1
clone size: NA
D gene: NA

CDR3 protein: CASSLSSHRGSGRAPYNEQFF
CDR3 DNA: TGTGCCAGCAGCTTGTCCTCCCACCGGGGGAGCGGGAGGGCTCCCTACAATGAGCAGTTCTTC
V gene: TRBV5-6
J gene: TRBJ2-1
clone size: few
D gene: TRBD2

CDR3 protein: CASSFGVFCGYTF
CDR3 DNA: TGTGCCAGCAGTTTCGGGGTCTTCTGTGGCTACACCTTC
V gene: TRBV28
J gene: TRBJ1-2
clone size: NA
D gene: NA

CDR3 protein: CASGNRESNQPQHF
CDR3 DNA: TGTGCCAGCGGGAACAGGGAAAGCAATCAGCCCCAGCATTTT
V gene: TRBV2
J gene: TRBJ1-5
clone size: NA
D gene: NA

CDR3 protein: CASSQKIGGFPGEQYF
CDR3 DNA: TGTGCCAGCAGCCAAAAGATAGGCGGGTTCCCGGGTGAGCAGTACTTC
V gene: TRBV3-1
J gene: TRBJ2-7
clone size: few
D gene: NA

CDR3 protein: CASSLGGRSGRPGDYYEQYF
CDR3 DNA: TGTGCCAGCAGCTTGGGGGGGCGGAGCGGGAGGCCGGGAGACTACTACGAGCAGTACTTC
V gene: TRBV5-4
J gene: TRBJ2-7
clone size: NA
D gene: TRBD2

CDR3 protein: CASSLGRTSGSGYNEQFF
CDR3 DNA: TGTGCCAGCAGCTTAGGGAGGACTAGCGGGAGCGGATACAATGAGCAGTTCTTC
V gene: TRBV11-2
J gene: TRBJ2-1
clone size: many
D gene: TRBD2

CDR3 protein: CASSPTGAPNTGELFF
CDR3 DNA: TGTGCCAGCAGCCCCACCGGGGCCCCGAACACCGGGGAGCTGTTTTTT
V gene: TRBV7-9
J gene: TRBJ2-2
clone size: NA
D gene: NA

CDR3 protein: CSASGTYNEQFF
CDR3 DNA: TGCAGTGCTAGCGGGACTTACAATGAGCAGTTCTTC
V gene: TRBV20-1
J gene: TRBJ2-1
clone size: many
D gene: NA

CDR3 protein: CAWSVTSGLYEQYF
CDR3 DNA: TGTGCCTGGAGTGTTACTAGCGGCCTCTACGAGCAGTACTTC
V gene: TRBV30
J gene: TRBJ2-7
clone size: many
D gene: TRBD2

CDR3 protein: CSAILAREQYF
CDR3 DNA: TGCAGTGCGATACTAGCGCGGGAGCAGTACTTC
V gene: TRBV20-1
J gene: TRBJ2-7
clone size: many
D gene: TRBD2

CDR3 protein: CAISESWAAGGYTF
CDR3 DNA: TGTGCCATCAGTGAGTCTTGGGCTGCAGGTGGCTACACCTTC
V gene: TRBV10-3
J gene: TRBJ1-2
clone size: NA
D gene: NA

CDR3 protein: CSVDWGRDEQFF
CDR3 DNA: TGCAGCGTTGACTGGGGTAGGGATGAGCAGTTCTTC
V gene: TRBV29-1
J gene: TRBJ2-1
clone size: few
D gene: NA

CDR3 protein: CSAFTGQFAYNEQFF
CDR3 DNA: TGCAGCGCTTTTACTGGACAGTTTGCCTACAATGAGCAGTTCTTC
V gene: TRBV29-1
J gene: TRBJ2-1
clone size: once
D gene: NA

CDR3 protein: CASSSSAVYNEQFF
CDR3 DNA: TGTGCCAGCAGCTCCTCGGCCGTTTACAATGAGCAGTTCTTC
V gene: TRBV13
J gene: TRBJ2-1
clone size: NA
D gene: NA

CDR3 protein: CASSYSSLAGVSETQYF
CDR3 DNA: TGTGCCAGCAGTTACAGCTCCCTAGCGGGAGTCAGTGAGACCCAGTACTTC
V gene: TRBV6-5
J gene: TRBJ2-5
clone size: many
D gene: TRBD2

CDR3 protein: CAWRTSGSYEQYF
CDR3 DNA: TGTGCCTGGAGGACTAGCGGGAGCTACGAGCAGTACTTC
V gene: TRBV30
J gene: TRBJ2-7
clone size: many
D gene: TRBD2

CDR3 protein: CASSWRGHEQFF
CDR3 DNA: TGTGCCAGCAGCTGGCGAGGGCATGAGCAGTTCTTC
V gene: TRBV5-4
J gene: TRBJ2-1
clone size: many
D gene: NA

CDR3 protein: CASSQRGLGSNEQFF
CDR3 DNA: TGTGCCAGCAGTCAACGCGGACTGGGAAGCAATGAGCAGTTCTTC
V gene: TRBV27
J gene: TRBJ2-1
clone size: many
D gene: NA

CDR3 protein: CASSLKKAQGSYGYTF
CDR3 DNA: TGTGCCAGCAGTTTAAAGAAGGCGCAGGGAAGCTATGGCTACACCTTC
V gene: TRBV28
J gene: TRBJ1-2
clone size: many
D gene: NA

CDR3 protein: CASSPRSQLRFF
CDR3 DNA: TGTGCCAGCAGCCCGCGGTCTCAGCTCCGGTTCTTC
V gene: TRBV5-6
J gene: TRBJ2-1
clone size: few
D gene: NA

CDR3 protein: CASRKRGVLYQETQYF
CDR3 DNA: TGTGCCAGCAGGAAAAGAGGGGTCCTTTACCAAGAGACCCAGTACTTC
V gene: TRBV2
J gene: TRBJ2-5
clone size: many
D gene: NA

CDR3 protein: CSVGTGNYNEQFF
CDR3 DNA: TGCAGCGTTGGTACAGGCAATTACAATGAGCAGTTCTTC
V gene: TRBV29-1
J gene: TRBJ2-1
clone size: few
D gene: NA

CDR3 protein: CASSQVLDDQPQHF
CDR3 DNA: TGCGCCAGCAGCCAAGTCTTAGATGATCAGCCCCAGCATTTT
V gene: TRBV4-3
J gene: TRBJ1-5
clone size: few
D gene: NA

CDR3 protein: CASTSRDSKSLGGYTF
CDR3 DNA: TGTGCCAGCACCTCCAGGGATTCAAAAAGTTTAGGTGGCTACACCTTC
V gene: TRBV12-3/TRBV12-4
J gene: TRBJ1-2
clone size: many
D gene: NA

CDR3 protein: CASSPQGAGNTGELFF
CDR3 DNA: TGTGCCAGCAGCCCCCAGGGGGCGGGAAACACCGGGGAGCTGTTTTTT
V gene: TRBV7-3
J gene: TRBJ2-2
clone size: many
D gene: TRBD1

CDR3 protein: CASSLAPIGGYTF
CDR3 DNA: TGTGCCAGCAGCTTGGCCCCGATTGGAGGCTACACCTTC
V gene: TRBV7-9
J gene: TRBJ1-2
clone size: few
D gene: NA

CDR3 protein: CASSVGSATYNEQFF
CDR3 DNA: TGTGCCAGCAGCGTCGGGAGCGCAACCTACAATGAGCAGTTCTTC
V gene: TRBV7-2
J gene: TRBJ2-1
clone size: few
D gene: NA

CDR3 protein: CASSLAAGGPGGAKNIQYF
CDR3 DNA: TGTGCCAGCAGCTTAGCTGCGGGAGGGCCAGGAGGAGCCAAAAACATTCAGTACTTC
V gene: TRBV7-9
J gene: TRBJ2-4
clone size: NA
D gene: TRBD2

CDR3 protein: CASSFRQGATEAFF
CDR3 DNA: TGTGCCAGCAGTTTCCGACAGGGGGCAACTGAAGCTTTCTTT
V gene: TRBV12-3/TRBV12-4
J gene: TRBJ1-1
clone size: many
D gene: TRBD1

CDR3 protein: CASSLFREDSNQPQHF
CDR3 DNA: TGTGCCAGCAGTTTATTCCGGGAGGATAGCAATCAGCCCCAGCATTTT
V gene: TRBV28
J gene: TRBJ1-5
clone size: many
D gene: NA

CDR3 protein: CASSDSTGGADTQYF
CDR3 DNA: TGTGCCAGCAGTGACTCGACAGGGGGCGCAGATACGCAGTATTTT
V gene: TRBV6-4
J gene: TRBJ2-3
clone size: few
D gene: TRBD1

CDR3 protein: CASSPSRLAVEQYF
CDR3 DNA: TGTGCCAGCAGCCCCTCCCGACTAGCGGTCGAGCAGTACTTC
V gene: TRBV3-1
J gene: TRBJ2-7
clone size: many
D gene: TRBD2

CDR3 protein: CASSQGADTEAFF
CDR3 DNA: TGTGCCAGCAGCCAGGGGGCCGACACTGAAGCTTTCTTT
V gene: TRBV3-1
J gene: TRBJ1-1
clone size: many
D gene: NA

CDR3 protein: CSANGGGPNTEAFF
CDR3 DNA: TGCAGTGCTAACGGTGGGGGGCCTAACACTGAAGCTTTCTTT
V gene: TRBV20-1
J gene: TRBJ1-1
clone size: many
D gene: NA

CDR3 protein: CSVLTGEETQYF
CDR3 DNA: TGCAGCGTTTTGACAGGGGAGGAGACCCAGTACTTC
V gene: TRBV29-1
J gene: TRBJ2-5
clone size: few
D gene: TRBD1

CDR3 protein: CASRATGTGVYNEQFF
CDR3 DNA: TGTGCCAGCAGGGCAACCGGGACAGGGGTCTACAATGAGCAGTTCTTC
V gene: TRBV28
J gene: TRBJ2-1
clone size: few
D gene: TRBD1

CDR3 protein: CASSLRTSGTYEQYF
CDR3 DNA: TGCGCCAGCAGCCTAAGAACTAGCGGGACCTACGAGCAGTACTTC
V gene: TRBV5-1
J gene: TRBJ2-7
clone size: many
D gene: TRBD2